This TCR beta chain is from a study of T cell responses to AZD1222 COVID-19 vaccine. Libraries were prepared by immunoSEQ multiplex PCR; TCRdb keeps only in-frame clonotypes and omits some of them. The sample carries tens of thousands of clones, around 88% recorded once. Study-wide results and caveats: Close to half of spike-specific TCRs reportedly recognize unmutated variant regions. White British donors predominated, females outnumbered males, and clonal diversity was possibly underestimated.

Germline CDR1 LNHDA, CDR2 SQIVND (reference sequence). The CDR3 spans 12 residues. V lost 0 bases and J 5 bases, leaving 4 bases between the germline ends. This clone was picked up a small number of times. Its antigen is as yet unknown. This rearrangement joins TRBV19 to TRBJ1-1; D is unclear. This TCR derives from an adult in good health. Specimen: peripheral blood, collected on day 0 of AZD1222 vaccination. CDR3 sequence (DNA): TGTGCCAGTAGTATAGATCGGACTGAAGCTTTCTTT. Its protein is CASSIDRTEAFF.